The clone carrying this T cell receptor beta chain was picked up a small number of times. As yet, its antigen is unknown. These data originate in a study of T-cell memory formation after mild COVID-19. The study, taken as a whole, reports: Mainly CM and EM harbored the contracting CD4+ clones; mainly EMRA harbored the CD8+ ones.

In TCRdb, the 5' RACE reads were re-called with MiXCR into one record per CDR3 protein. The repertoire has 90,000 to 130,000 distinct CDR3 sequences, roughly a sixth of them found once; the top ten carry 5% to 7%. The CDR3 is made up of 19 amino acids. Germline V CDR1 and CDR2: LGHNA, YSLEER. The V segment lost 0 bases and the J segment 7 bases; nucleotides outside the gene matches: 14. Source material: PBMCs or a T cell subset sorted from them (not recorded which). The TCR sequence derives from a man between 18 and 35 years old who had mild COVID-19 (a few samples of this study predate the infection). Cell type and time point are not known. The chain links TRBV4-3 to TRBJ2-2, with TRBD2 matching 10 bases. CDR3 residues: CASSQEYGTSGVRGGELFF. The CDR3 DNA reads TGCGCCAGCAGCCAAGAGTACGGAACTAGCGGGGTTCGGGGCGGGGAGCTGTTTTTT.